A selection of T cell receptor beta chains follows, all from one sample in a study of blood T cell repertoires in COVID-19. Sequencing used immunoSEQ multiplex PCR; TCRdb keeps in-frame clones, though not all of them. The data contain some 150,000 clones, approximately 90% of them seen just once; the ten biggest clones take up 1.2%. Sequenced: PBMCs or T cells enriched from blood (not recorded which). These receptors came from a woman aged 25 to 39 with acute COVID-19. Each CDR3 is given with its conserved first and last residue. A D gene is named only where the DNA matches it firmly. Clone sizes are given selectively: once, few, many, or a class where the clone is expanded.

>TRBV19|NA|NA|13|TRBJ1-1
TGTGCCAGTAAAGCGCGGGGGAACACTGAAGCTTTCTTT
CASKARGNTEAFF
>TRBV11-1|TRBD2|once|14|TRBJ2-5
TGTGCCAGCAGGCCCGGGGGGAGCGGAGAGACCCAGTACTTC
CASRPGGSGETQYF
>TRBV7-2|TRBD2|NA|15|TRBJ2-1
TGTGCCAGCAGCTTTGTGACTAGCGGCGACAATGAGCAGTTCTTC
CASSFVTSGDNEQFF
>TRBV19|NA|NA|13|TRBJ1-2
TGTGCCAGTATGCGGGGGGATGACTATGGCTACACCTTC
CASMRGDDYGYTF
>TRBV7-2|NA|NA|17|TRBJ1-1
TGTGCCAGCAGCTTCAGGGTCGGGGGTTCCCCGAACACTGAAGCTTTCTTT
CASSFRVGGSPNTEAFF
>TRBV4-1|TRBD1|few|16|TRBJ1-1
TGCGCCAGCAGCCAAGGGACAGGGGCCCCGAACACTGAAGCTTTCTTT
CASSQGTGAPNTEAFF
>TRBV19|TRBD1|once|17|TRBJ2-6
TGTGCCAGTAGTATTTGGACAGGGGGTTCTGGGGCCAACGTCCTGACTTTC
CASSIWTGGSGANVLTF
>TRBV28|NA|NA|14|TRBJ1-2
TGTGCCATTCAAGGGGCTCAAGCCAACTATGGCTACACCTTC
CAIQGAQANYGYTF
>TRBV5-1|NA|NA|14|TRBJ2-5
TGCGCCAGCAGCTTGCGGGATTCCACAGAGACCCAGTACTTC
CASSLRDSTETQYF
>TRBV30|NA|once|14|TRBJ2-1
TGTGCCTGGAGTGGTCCCAGGGTCTACAATGAGCAGTTCTTC
CAWSGPRVYNEQFF
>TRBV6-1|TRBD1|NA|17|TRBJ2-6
TGTGCCAGCAGTGAAGCGAGTCCAGGGGGTGGGGCCAACGTCCTGACTTTC
CASSEASPGGGANVLTF
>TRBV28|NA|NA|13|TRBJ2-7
TGTGCCAGCAGTTTAACAAGCGACTACGAGCAGTACTTC
CASSLTSDYEQYF
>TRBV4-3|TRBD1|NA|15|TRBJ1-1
TGCGCCAGCAGCCAAGAAAAGGGGGCTAACACTGAAGCTTTCTTT
CASSQEKGANTEAFF
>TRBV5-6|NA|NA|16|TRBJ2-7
TGTGCCAGCAGCGCGGCCGCAGGGGACAACTCCTACGAGCAGTACTTC
CASSAAAGDNSYEQYF
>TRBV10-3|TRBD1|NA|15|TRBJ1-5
TGTGCCATCAGCCAAGGGACAGAAGAGAATCAGCCCCAGCATTTT
CAISQGTEENQPQHF
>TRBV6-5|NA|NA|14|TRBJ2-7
TGTGCCACGGGAGTGACAGGGTTTTTGGACGAGCAGTACTTC
CATGVTGFLDEQYF
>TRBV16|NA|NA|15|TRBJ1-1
TGTGCCAGCAGCCAATTGGAGACGGCGTTTACTGAAGCTTTCTTT
CASSQLETAFTEAFF
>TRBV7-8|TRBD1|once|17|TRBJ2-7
TGTGCCAGCAGCTCCGGACAGGGAGAAAAGGGGACCTACGAGCAGTACTTC
CASSSGQGEKGTYEQYF
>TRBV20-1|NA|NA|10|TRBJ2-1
TGCAGTGCTAGTATAGTTCAGCAGTTCTTC
CSASIVQQFF
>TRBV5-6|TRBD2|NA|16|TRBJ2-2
TGTGCCAGCAGCTTCAGCGGGAGTACCAACACCGGGGAGCTGTTTTTT
CASSFSGSTNTGELFF
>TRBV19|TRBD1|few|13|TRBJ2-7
TGTGCCAGTAGCGGATCAGGGGGCTACGAGCAGTACTTC
CASSGSGGYEQYF
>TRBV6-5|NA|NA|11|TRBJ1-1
TGTGCCAGCAGTTACTCGACTGGGACTTATTTT
CASSYSTGTYF
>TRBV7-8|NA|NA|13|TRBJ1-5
TGTGCCAGCAGCTTGGTGGAGGATCAGCCCCAGCATTTT
CASSLVEDQPQHF
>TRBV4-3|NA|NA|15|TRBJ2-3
TGCGCCAGCAGCCCTATAGCGCCGGGGACAGATACGCAGTATTTT
CASSPIAPGTDTQYF
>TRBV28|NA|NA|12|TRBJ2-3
TGTGCCAGCAGTCCTTATACAGATACGCAGTATTTT
CASSPYTDTQYF
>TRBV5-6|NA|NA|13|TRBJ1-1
TGTGCCAGCAGCTTGATCGGGGGCACTGAAGCTTTCTTT
CASSLIGGTEAFF
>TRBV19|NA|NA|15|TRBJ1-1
TGTGCCAGTAGTATAGACGGTCGCATGTACACTGAAGCTTTCTTT
CASSIDGRMYTEAFF
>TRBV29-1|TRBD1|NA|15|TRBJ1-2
TGCAGCGTGACACCTACGGGACAGGGAGCAAGGGGCTACACCTTC
CSVTPTGQGARGYTF
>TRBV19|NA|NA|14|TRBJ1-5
TGTGCCAGTCAACGGAGCGCTAGCAATCAGCCCCAGCATTTT
CASQRSASNQPQHF
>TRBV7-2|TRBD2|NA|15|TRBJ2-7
TGTGCCAGCAGCGTCAGACTAGCGGGGGTCTACGAGCAGTACTTC
CASSVRLAGVYEQYF
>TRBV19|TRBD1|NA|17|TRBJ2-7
TGTGCCAGTAGTATTAGGTGGATGGACAGGGGGAGCTACGAGCAGTACTTC
CASSIRWMDRGSYEQYF
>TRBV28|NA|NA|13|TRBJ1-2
TGTGCCAGCAGTTTTCAGGGGAGTTATGGCTACACCTTC
CASSFQGSYGYTF